These T cell receptor beta chains were read from a single sample in a study of cytotoxic CD8 clonotypes in ibrutinib-treated CLL. Using immunoSEQ multiplex PCR, the repertoire was profiled, and TCRdb retains in-frame clones only, with some absent. The sample lists under 200,000 clones; approximately 80% were seen once. Sequenced material: PBMCs, taken after 12 months of ibrutinib treatment. These receptors all come from a human donor with chronic lymphocytic leukemia. The CDR3 runs from the conserved cysteine through the conserved F or W. Size is stated for part of the rows, as once, few or many counts, or as a class when the clone is expanded.

j_call clone_size v_call cdr3_aa
TRBJ1-2 once TRBV11-2 CASSSIGGQGAYGYTF
TRBJ1-2 few TRBV30 CAWEAGGGYTF
TRBJ2-5 - TRBV28 CASSLSLLQETQYF
TRBJ1-1 - TRBV5-1 CASRRGLNTEAFF
TRBJ2-5 - TRBV30 CAWSVLAGATSSQYF
TRBJ2-1 - TRBV4-2 CASSQEVLGLAGRYNEQFF
TRBJ2-1 few TRBV19 CASSIRENFYNEQFF
TRBJ1-1 - TRBV29-1 CSVVGEAFF
TRBJ2-2 - TRBV2 CASSTGTSVWELFF
TRBJ2-3 - TRBV6-1 CASSDGAGGPPDTQYF
TRBJ1-5 - TRBV19 CASSIDRVVRNQPQHF
TRBJ2-2 - TRBV11-2 CASSLVGGRNTGELFF
TRBJ2-3 - TRBV5-8 CASSTHRGSSRLVGTDTQYF
TRBJ2-2 - TRBV6-6 CASSGALNTGELFF
TRBJ1-2 - TRBV29-1 CSVDINVRGTEKRSYGYTF
TRBJ1-1 - TRBV28 CASRTTDTEAFF
TRBJ2-2 - TRBV7-9 CASSRDTGTGELFF
TRBJ1-2 - TRBV27 CASSAEGNYGYTF
TRBJ1-5 once TRBV28 CASSLFQPGAQPQHF
TRBJ1-2 many TRBV5-6 CASSRGQPYGYTF
TRBJ1-1 - TRBV19 CASRDRGSLNTEAFF
TRBJ2-1 - TRBV4-1 CASSQGRGLAGPDEQFF
TRBJ2-7 once TRBV18 CASSPQGGGFEQYF
TRBJ2-2 - TRBV28 CASRELTGELFF
TRBJ2-2 - TRBV9 CASSDRQGMNTGELFF
TRBJ2-2 - TRBV7-8 CASRYTDTGELFF
TRBJ2-7 - TRBV19 CASSINQGAPYEQYF
TRBJ2-5 few TRBV7-2 CASSPGLDSGTQYF
TRBJ2-1 once TRBV2 CASSGPGLAKNEQFF
TRBJ2-1 - TRBV13 CASSLTGGDNEQFF
TRBJ1-3 - TRBV19 CASNPFSGNTIYF
TRBJ2-5 many TRBV7-6 CASSLASLAEVGDQYF
TRBJ2-1 - TRBV28 CASRGTGGINEQFF
TRBJ2-7 - TRBV18 CASSPGDEQYF
TRBJ2-5 - TRBV5-6 CASSTGQVRETQYF
TRBJ2-3 - TRBV5-1 CASSLDGTSDTQYF
TRBJ2-2 - TRBV2 CASLGVALNTGELFF
TRBJ1-5 - TRBV7-8 CASSLVPGNQPQHF